The clone carrying this T cell receptor (beta chain) was counted at least ten times. No antigen is known for it. RNA transcripts provided the source from which TCR beta CDR3 regions were amplified. The TCR CDR3 was amplified in a first-round RT-PCR using the HTBI primer set. TCRdb called the multiplex PCR reads again in MiXCR, with one record for every CDR3 protein. The profile shows about 640,000 distinct CDR3 sequences, less than 25% of them singletons. The V gene lost 5 bases and the J gene lost 3 bases, with 11 bases spanning the gap. Per the germline V gene, CDR1 is SGHTA and CDR2 is FQGNSA. CDR3 length: 13 amino acids. This record comes from a study of T cells in Graves' hyperthyroidism and ophthalmopathy. Study outcomes and limitations: From stable hyperthyroidism, ophthalmopathy was separated by a 13 V-J model.

This sequence originates from a young man with Graves' ophthalmopathy. The chain couples TRBV7-2 to TRBJ2-7, with D unclear. Input material: blood. CDR3 sequence reads: CASSPNAFYEQYF. The CDR3 DNA is TGTGCCAGCAGCCCCAACGCGTTCTACGAGCAGTACTTC.